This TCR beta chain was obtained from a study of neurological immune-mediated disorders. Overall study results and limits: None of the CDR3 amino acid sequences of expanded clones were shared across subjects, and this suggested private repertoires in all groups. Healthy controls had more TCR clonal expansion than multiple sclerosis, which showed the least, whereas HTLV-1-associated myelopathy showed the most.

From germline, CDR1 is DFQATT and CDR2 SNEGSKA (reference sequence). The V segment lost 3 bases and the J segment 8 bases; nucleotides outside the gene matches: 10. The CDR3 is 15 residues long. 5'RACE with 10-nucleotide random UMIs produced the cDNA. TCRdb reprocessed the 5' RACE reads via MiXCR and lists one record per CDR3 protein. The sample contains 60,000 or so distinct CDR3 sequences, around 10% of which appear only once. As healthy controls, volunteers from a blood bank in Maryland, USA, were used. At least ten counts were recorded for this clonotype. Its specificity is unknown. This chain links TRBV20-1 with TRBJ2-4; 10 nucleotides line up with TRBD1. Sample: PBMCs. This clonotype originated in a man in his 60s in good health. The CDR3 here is CSARDSGTGADIQYF. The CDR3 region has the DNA TGCAGTGCTAGGGACTCCGGGACAGGGGCGGACATTCAGTACTTC.